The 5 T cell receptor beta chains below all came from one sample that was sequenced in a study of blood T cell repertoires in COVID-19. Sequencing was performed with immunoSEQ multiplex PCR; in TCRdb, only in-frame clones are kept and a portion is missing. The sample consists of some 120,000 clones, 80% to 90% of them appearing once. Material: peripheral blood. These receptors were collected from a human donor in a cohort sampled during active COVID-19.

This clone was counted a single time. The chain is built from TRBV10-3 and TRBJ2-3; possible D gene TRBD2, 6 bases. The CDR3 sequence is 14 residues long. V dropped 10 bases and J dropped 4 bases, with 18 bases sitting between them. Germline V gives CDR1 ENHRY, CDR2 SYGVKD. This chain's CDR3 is CASWTAGPPDTQYF. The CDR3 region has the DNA TGTGCCAGCTGGACCGCGGGGCCGCCAGATACGCAGTATTTT.

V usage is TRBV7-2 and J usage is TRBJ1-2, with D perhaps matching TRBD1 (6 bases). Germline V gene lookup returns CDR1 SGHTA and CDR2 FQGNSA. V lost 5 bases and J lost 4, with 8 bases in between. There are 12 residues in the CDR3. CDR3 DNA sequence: TGTGCCAGCAGCGCACAGGGCTATGGCTACACCTTC. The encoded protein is CASSAQGYGYTF.

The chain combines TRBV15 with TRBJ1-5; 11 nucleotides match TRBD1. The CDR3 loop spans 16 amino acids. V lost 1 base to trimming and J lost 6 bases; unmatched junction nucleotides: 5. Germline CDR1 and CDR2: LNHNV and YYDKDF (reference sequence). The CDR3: CATSRGAGTGGQPQHF. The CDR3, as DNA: TGTGCCACCAGCAGAGGCGCCGGGACAGGGGGTCAGCCCCAGCATTTT.

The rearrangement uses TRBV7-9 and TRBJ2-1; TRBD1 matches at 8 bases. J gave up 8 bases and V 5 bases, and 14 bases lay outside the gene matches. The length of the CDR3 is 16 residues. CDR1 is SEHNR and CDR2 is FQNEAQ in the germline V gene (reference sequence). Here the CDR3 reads CASSRTGAGGRDEQFF. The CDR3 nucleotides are TGTGCCAGCAGCCGAACGGGGGCAGGGGGCAGGGATGAGCAGTTCTTC.

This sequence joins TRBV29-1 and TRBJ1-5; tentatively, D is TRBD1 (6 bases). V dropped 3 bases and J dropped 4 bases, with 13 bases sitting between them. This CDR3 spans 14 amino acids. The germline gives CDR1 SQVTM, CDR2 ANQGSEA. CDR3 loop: CSVDSGQVNQPQHF. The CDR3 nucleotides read TGCAGCGTTGACTCGGGACAAGTAAATCAGCCCCAGCATTTT.